Each of the 26 T cell receptor beta chains below was sequenced from the same sample in a study of PD-L1 blockade in urothelial cancer. TCRdb keeps only in-frame clones here, not all; method: immunoSEQ multiplex PCR. The profile shows 85,000 to 90,000 clones, 85% to 95% of them singletons. The input for sequencing was PBMCs, taken around atezolizumab (anti-PD-L1) treatment. The source of these receptors is a man aged 60 to 75 with urothelial cancer.

V is TRBV9 and J is TRBJ2-5; 14 positions match TRBD2. The V segment lost 4 bases and the J segment 5 bases; nucleotides outside the gene matches: 13. This CDR3 comprises 18 residues. The germline V gene encodes CDR1 SGDLS and CDR2 YYNGEE. CDR3 loop: CASSPAHRLAGGGETQYF. CDR3 coding DNA: TGTGCCAGCAGCCCGGCCCATCGACTAGCGGGAGGGGGGGAGACCCAGTACTTC.

The CDR3 is CASSIRANGGYEQYF. In DNA form, the CDR3 reads TGTGCCAGTAGTATCAGGGCCAACGGTGGCTACGAGCAGTACTTC. The chain carries TRBV19 and TRBJ2-7; tentatively, D is TRBD1 (5 bases). CDR1 and CDR2 from the germline V gene are LNHDA and SQIVND (reference sequence). The CDR3 runs 15 residues. Trimming took off 3 bases at V and 3 bases at J, with 15 bases between the two ends. The full variable domain, rest sourced from reference TRBV19 and TRBJ2-7, is DGGITQSPKYLFRKEGQNVTLSCEQNLNHDAMYWYRQDPGQGLRLIYYSQIVNDFQKGDIAEGYSVSREKKESFPLTVTSAQKNPTAFYLCASSIRANGGYEQYFGPGTRLTVT.

V is TRBV6-1 and J is TRBJ2-5; D perhaps matches TRBD1 (6 bases). The CDR3 is made up of 13 amino acids. Per the germline V gene, CDR1 is MNHNS and CDR2 is SASEGT. V lost 4 bases and J 5 bases, leaving 11 bases between the germline ends. In DNA form, the CDR3 reads TGTGCCAGCAGTGTAGGGGGTCGGGAGACCCAGTACTTC. Encoded protein: CASSVGGRETQYF.

The chain uses TRBV5-1 and TRBJ2-1; 10 nucleotides agree with TRBD1. This CDR3 is 16 amino acids long. V trimming: 4 bases; J trimming: 8 bases; junction bases outside the gene matches: 12. Germline V gene lookup returns CDR1 SGHRS and CDR2 YFSETQ. The CDR3 bases are TGCGCCAGCAGCCCTCCGACAGGGGGCTTTGGAGATGAGCAGTTCTTC. Translating gives CASSPPTGGFGDEQFF.

CDR3 amino acids: CASSLGSGGAYETQYF. As DNA, the CDR3 is TGCGCCAGCAGCTTGGGGTCAGGGGGCGCGTATGAGACCCAGTACTTC. The J gene is TRBJ2-5, the V gene TRBV5-1, with 8 bases matching TRBD1. Germline V lookup: CDR1 SGHRS, CDR2 YFSETQ. V was clipped by 0 bases and J by 5 bases; unmatched bases: 9. This CDR3 has 16 amino acids.

The chain uses TRBV7-3 and TRBJ2-1; 9 nucleotides agree with TRBD1. V was clipped by 4 bases and J by 9 bases; unmatched bases: 10. Germline CDR1 SGHTA, CDR2 FQGTGA. The CDR3 is 15 residues long. CDR3: CASSSGTGKGVEQFF. The CDR3 nucleotides are TGTGCCAGCAGCTCCGGGACAGGGAAAGGGGTTGAGCAGTTCTTC. Using reference TRBV7-3 and TRBJ2-1 for the parts outside the CDR3, the full variable domain is GAGVSQTPSNKVTEKGKYVELRCDPISGHTALYWYRQSLGQGPEFLIYFQGTGAADDSGLPNDRFFAVRPEGSVSTLKIQRTERGDSAVYLCASSSGTGKGVEQFFGPGTRLTVL.

The V call is TRBV4-3, the J call TRBJ1-1, with a tentative D call TRBD1 (6 bases). Per the germline V gene, CDR1 is LGHNA and CDR2 is YSLEER. The CDR3 runs to 15 residues. V was cut by 4 bases and J by 4 bases, with 16 bases left in between. The CDR3 loop reads CASSRGLQGSTEAFF. In DNA form, the CDR3 reads TGCGCCAGCAGCCGGGGGCTTCAGGGGAGCACTGAAGCTTTCTTT.

CDR3 in amino acids: CASSLWGQPQHF. The CDR3 nucleotides are TGTGCCAGCAGTTTATGGGGCCAGCCCCAGCATTTT. The chain carries TRBV28 and TRBJ1-5, with no clear D. Trimming left V 0 bases short and J 7 bases short, with 4 bases between. The CDR3 has 12 residues. The germline V gene encodes CDR1 MDHEN and CDR2 SYDVKM.

The rearrangement uses TRBV7-2 and TRBJ2-7, with D perhaps TRBD1 (6 bases). CDR3 size: 15 residues. Germline V gene sequence: CDR1 SGHTA, CDR2 FQGNSA. Trimming cost V 2 bases and J 3 bases, with 14 bases left between them. The CDR3 spells CASSLHPGDGYEQYF. DNA of the CDR3: TGTGCCAGCAGCTTACATCCAGGGGACGGCTACGAGCAGTACTTC.

J is TRBJ1-5 and V is TRBV5-5; tentative D call: TRBD1 (6 bases). The germline gives CDR1 SGHKS, CDR2 YYEKEE (reference sequence). This CDR3 spans 13 amino acids. Deletions cut 3 bases from V and 5 bases from J, with 9 bases between. The CDR3 nucleotides read TGTGCCAGCAGCTCAGGGGAAGATCAGCCCCAGCATTTT. This translates into CASSSGEDQPQHF. The full variable domain, its missing parts supplied by reference TRBV5-5 and TRBJ1-5, is DAGVTQSPTHLIKTRGQQVTLRCSPISGHKSVSWYQQVLGQGPQFIFQYYEKEERGRGNFPDRFSARQFPNYSSELNVNALLLGDSALYLCASSSGEDQPQHFGDGTRLSIL.

CDR3 in amino acids: CAITSGTGEYEQYF. As DNA, the CDR3 is TGTGCCATCACCTCCGGGACAGGGGAGTACGAGCAGTACTTC. The chain employs TRBV10-3 and TRBJ2-7, with 10 bases matching TRBD1. Germline V lookup: CDR1 ENHRY, CDR2 SYGVKD. Losses at the gene ends were 7 bases for V and 4 bases for J; bases not matched to a gene: 7. There are 14 residues in the CDR3.

The rearrangement joins TRBV29-1 to TRBJ2-7; maybe TRBD2 (6 bases). V was shortened by 6 bases and J by 0 bases, with 12 bases between the two germline ends. The CDR3 loop spans 13 amino acids. The germline V gene has CDR1 SQVTM and CDR2 ANQGSEA. DNA for the CDR3: TGCAGCGTCCGGGAGTCCCACTCCTACGAGCAGTACTTC. This gives the protein CSVRESHSYEQYF.

V is TRBV2 and J is TRBJ2-2; 7 positions match TRBD2. With 8 bases clipped from V and 5 bases from J, the junction kept 5 bases outside the gene matches. The CDR3 has 13 amino acids. The germline gives CDR1 SNHLY, CDR2 FYNNEI. The CDR3 DNA reads TGTGCCAGCCGCGAGGGAGGGACCGGGGAGCTGTTTTTT. It yields the protein CASREGGTGELFF.

V is TRBV27 and J is TRBJ1-4; D is ambiguous. CDR3 size: 14 residues. Trimming cost V 9 bases and J 0 bases, with 11 bases left between them. CDR1 and CDR2 from the germline V gene are MNHEY and SMNVEV (reference sequence). The CDR3 sequence: CASGGLATNEKLFF. In DNA, the CDR3 is TGTGCCAGTGGTGGGCTTGCAACTAATGAAAAACTGTTTTTT.

The V and J genes are TRBV6-5 and TRBJ2-5; D ambiguous. Germline CDR1 MNHEY, CDR2 SVGAGI. The CDR3 runs 12 residues. V was pared by 8 bases and J by 2 bases, with 9 bases between. The CDR3 nucleotides are TGTGCCAGCCAGGATCTACAAGAGACCCAGTACTTC. Its protein product is CASQDLQETQYF.

J is TRBJ2-3 and V is TRBV4-3; 9 bases are a match to TRBD2. Per germline, CDR1 LGHNA and CDR2 YSLEER. The CDR3 covers 18 residues. V lost 0 bases, J lost 2 bases, and 9 bases stayed unmatched. CDR3 sequence: CASSQDLSAGGFTDTQYF. CDR3 in DNA: TGCGCCAGCAGCCAAGATCTTTCAGCGGGGGGCTTCACAGATACGCAGTATTTT.

The chain uses TRBV29-1 and TRBJ2-1, with a possible D match to TRBD2 (6 bases). CDR1 SQVTM and CDR2 ANQGSEA come from the germline V gene. The CDR3 is made up of 12 amino acids. Trimming left V 7 bases short and J 10 bases short, with 17 bases between. In DNA, the CDR3 is TGCAGCGCCGGGACTTTTGGGAGGGAGCAGTTCTTC. Residues: CSAGTFGREQFF.

J is TRBJ2-1 and V is TRBV7-9, with 9 nucleotides matching TRBD1. J was trimmed by 6 bases and V by 6 bases; bases with no gene match: 6. The length of the CDR3 is 14 residues. Germline V gene lookup returns CDR1 SEHNR and CDR2 FQNEAQ (reference sequence). CDR3 in DNA: TGTGCCAGCAGGCCACAGGGGGCGGTCAATGAGCAGTTCTTC. This translates into CASRPQGAVNEQFF.

The gene calls are TRBV25-1 and TRBJ1-4; 8 nucleotides line up with TRBD1. Per germline, CDR1 MGHDK and CDR2 SYGVNS. After removal of 5 bases from V and 7 bases from J, the junction contained 9 bases not matched to a gene. The CDR3 totals 15 residues. The CDR3 nucleotides read TGTGCCAGCAGTCCTCAACAGGGGGGGGGTGAAAAACTGTTTTTT. Translation gives CASSPQQGGGEKLFF.

The chain has TRBV11-2 and TRBJ2-3, with D possibly TRBD2 on 6 matching bases. CDR1 and CDR2 (germline): SGHAT, FQNNGV. There are 15 residues in the CDR3. Trimming removed 5 bases from V and 0 bases from J, with 12 bases in between. Here the CDR3 reads CASSLLAGSTDTQYF. Written as DNA, the CDR3 is TGTGCCAGCAGCCTACTCGCGGGGAGCACAGATACGCAGTATTTT.

This clone occurred once. The chain uses TRBV27 and TRBJ2-3; perhaps TRBD2 as D (5 bases). V lost 1 base, J lost 3 bases, and 8 bases lay in between. Germline CDR1 and CDR2: MNHEY and SMNVEV (reference sequence). The CDR3 has 14 amino acids. CDR3 in DNA: TGTGCCAGCAGTTTATTTTGGAGGACAGATACGCAGTATTTT. The encoded protein is CASSLFWRTDTQYF.

CDR3 sequence (DNA): TGTGCCAGCAGCTTGCAGGGGGCCGGCAATCAGCCCCAGCATTTT. Translating it yields CASSLQGAGNQPQHF. This chain links TRBV5-6 with TRBJ1-5; 8 bases match TRBD1. Germline V gene sequence: CDR1 SGHDT, CDR2 YYEEEE. V trimming: 1 base; J trimming: 2 bases; junction bases outside the gene matches: 2. CDR3 length: 15 residues.

This clone was seen a single time. V and J are TRBV4-3 and TRBJ1-5; D unclear. CDR1 and CDR2 (germline): LGHNA, YSLEER. This CDR3 comprises 15 residues. V was shortened by 1 base and J by 6 bases, with 13 bases between the two germline ends. The CDR3 DNA reads as TGCGCCAGCAGCCAAGGTTCGGGTTTTTCTCAGCCCCAGCATTTT. This gives the protein CASSQGSGFSQPQHF.

The V and J genes are TRBV7-9 and TRBJ1-6; 10 positions match TRBD1. Germline-derived CDR1 and CDR2 are SEHNR and FQNEAQ (reference sequence). This CDR3 has 16 residues. Trimming cost V 5 bases and J 7 bases; bases outside gene matches: 8. As DNA, the CDR3 is TGTGCCAGCAGCCGACCGGGACAGGGGATGAATTCACCCCTCCACTTT. Its translation: CASSRPGQGMNSPLHF.

The V call is TRBV7-2, the J call TRBJ2-7, with 11 nucleotides matching TRBD2. The CDR3 is made up of 18 amino acids. J gave up 2 bases and V 4 bases, and 13 bases lay outside the gene matches. Germline V gene data show CDR1 as SGHTA and CDR2 as FQGNSA. The CDR3 DNA reads as TGTGCCAGCAGCTCCCGAGGAACTAGCGGGGGTTCCACCTACGAGCAGTACTTC. Protein product: CASSSRGTSGGSTYEQYF.

The J gene is TRBJ2-7, the V gene TRBV5-1, with TRBD1 identical over 10 bases. Germline CDR1 reads SGHRS; CDR2 reads YFSETQ. This CDR3 is built from 14 residues. Trimming took 5 bases from V and 4 from J; bases not matched to a gene: 6. CDR3 protein: CASSSGTGEYEQYF. DNA for the CDR3: TGCGCCAGCAGTTCCGGGACAGGGGAGTACGAGCAGTACTTC.